The rows below give T cell receptor beta chains drawn from one sample of a study of blood T cells in healthy people across ages. TCRdb ran MiXCR on the 5' RACE reads and lists one entry per CDR3 protein. The repertoire holds 800,000 to 1,300,000 distinct CDR3 sequences, with 25% as singletons. The sample was also reused in another study, on T cells of mothers and their children.

Specimen: blood. These receptors originate from a girl aged 2-9 years in good health. The CDR3 runs from the conserved cysteine through the conserved F or W. The order of the fields is CDR3 protein, CDR3 DNA, D gene, clone size, J gene, V gene. A D gene is named only where the DNA matches it firmly. Clone size is shown for a subset of rows, as once, few, many or a class of expanded clone.

CDR3aa: CASSGGDREAFF
CDR3nt: TGTGCCAGCAGCGGGGGGGACAGGGAAGCTTTCTTT
d_gene: TRBD1
abundance: NA
j_gene: TRBJ1-1
v_gene: TRBV7-2

CDR3aa: CASSYLGQGRNEQFF
CDR3nt: TGTGCCAGCAGCTATTTGGGACAGGGGAGGAATGAGCAGTTCTTC
d_gene: TRBD1
abundance: NA
j_gene: TRBJ2-1
v_gene: TRBV7-2

CDR3aa: CASSSDPLYGYTF
CDR3nt: TGTGCCAGCAGCTCAGACCCCCTCTATGGCTACACCTTC
d_gene: NA
abundance: few
j_gene: TRBJ1-2
v_gene: TRBV7-3

CDR3aa: CASSAGLAHYEQYF
CDR3nt: TGTGCCAGCAGCGCGGGACTAGCGCACTACGAGCAGTACTTC
d_gene: TRBD2
abundance: NA
j_gene: TRBJ2-7
v_gene: TRBV7-9

CDR3aa: CASSLDPGGFDEKLFF
CDR3nt: TGTGCCAGCAGCTTAGACCCAGGGGGCTTCGATGAAAAACTGTTTTTT
d_gene: TRBD1
abundance: NA
j_gene: TRBJ1-4
v_gene: TRBV11-2

CDR3aa: CASSIGPGGQYNEQFF
CDR3nt: TGTGCCAGCAGCATAGGGCCAGGGGGCCAATACAATGAGCAGTTCTTC
d_gene: TRBD1
abundance: few
j_gene: TRBJ2-1
v_gene: TRBV7-2

CDR3aa: CASSYSWRDEQFF
CDR3nt: TGTGCCAGCAGTTACTCCTGGCGAGATGAGCAGTTCTTC
d_gene: NA
abundance: few
j_gene: TRBJ2-1
v_gene: TRBV6-6

CDR3aa: CATSGLWEQYF
CDR3nt: TGTGCCACCAGTGGTTTGTGGGAGCAGTACTTC
d_gene: NA
abundance: few
j_gene: TRBJ2-5
v_gene: TRBV24-1

CDR3aa: CASSQDSPQLLHSPLHF
CDR3nt: TGTGCCAGCAGCCAAGATTCTCCCCAACTTCTACATTCACCCCTCCACTTT
d_gene: NA
abundance: few
j_gene: TRBJ1-6
v_gene: TRBV3-1

CDR3aa: CASTPGKGIQYF
CDR3nt: TGTGCCAGCACCCCCGGGAAGGGCATTCAGTACTTC
d_gene: NA
abundance: NA
j_gene: TRBJ2-4
v_gene: TRBV28

CDR3aa: CASSLTGGVDGYTF
CDR3nt: TGTGCCAGCAGCTTAACAGGGGGCGTGGATGGCTACACCTTC
d_gene: TRBD1
abundance: few
j_gene: TRBJ1-2
v_gene: TRBV7-9

CDR3aa: CASSPTGIYGYTF
CDR3nt: TGTGCCAGCAGCCCGACAGGGATCTATGGCTACACCTTC
d_gene: TRBD1
abundance: few
j_gene: TRBJ1-2
v_gene: TRBV7-9

CDR3aa: CSADVVDGPAEGSSGNTIYF
CDR3nt: TGCAGTGCTGATGTCGTCGACGGGCCCGCGGAGGGGTCCTCTGGAAACACCATATATTTT
d_gene: NA
abundance: NA
j_gene: TRBJ1-3
v_gene: TRBV20-1

CDR3aa: CSAQRGGLGNQPQHF
CDR3nt: TGCAGTGCCCAAAGGGGGGGCTTGGGCAATCAGCCCCAGCATTTT
d_gene: NA
abundance: NA
j_gene: TRBJ1-5
v_gene: TRBV20-1

CDR3aa: CASSQVGGIEERDATNEKLFF
CDR3nt: TGCGCCAGCAGCCAAGTCGGAGGGATAGAGGAAAGGGATGCAACTAATGAAAAACTGTTTTTT
d_gene: NA
abundance: NA
j_gene: TRBJ1-4
v_gene: TRBV4-3

CDR3aa: CVISPNSDGSKGPQHF
CDR3nt: TGTGTCATCAGCCCGAATTCGGACGGTTCTAAGGGGCCCCAGCATTTT
d_gene: NA
abundance: NA
j_gene: TRBJ1-5
v_gene: TRBV10-3

CDR3aa: CASSLKGGGTYEQYF
CDR3nt: TGTGCCAGCAGTTTAAAGGGCGGGGGAACCTACGAGCAGTACTTC
d_gene: TRBD2
abundance: few
j_gene: TRBJ2-7
v_gene: TRBV12-3/TRBV12-4

CDR3aa: CSVQAHGQFF
CDR3nt: TGCAGCGTGCAAGCCCATGGGCAGTTCTTC
d_gene: NA
abundance: NA
j_gene: TRBJ2-1
v_gene: TRBV29-1

CDR3aa: CASMGGSVETQYF
CDR3nt: TGTGCCAGCATGGGAGGGTCGGTGGAGACCCAGTACTTC
d_gene: TRBD2
abundance: NA
j_gene: TRBJ2-5
v_gene: TRBV27

CDR3aa: CASRGNQETQYF
CDR3nt: TGTGCCAGCAGGGGGAACCAAGAGACCCAGTACTTC
d_gene: NA
abundance: NA
j_gene: TRBJ2-5
v_gene: TRBV3-1

CDR3aa: CASSPNRQGSGYTF
CDR3nt: TGCGCCAGCAGCCCGAACAGACAGGGCTCTGGCTACACCTTC
d_gene: TRBD1
abundance: NA
j_gene: TRBJ1-2
v_gene: TRBV5-1

CDR3aa: CAIGTGGPYEQYF
CDR3nt: TGTGCCATCGGGACAGGGGGTCCATACGAGCAGTACTTC
d_gene: TRBD1
abundance: few
j_gene: TRBJ2-7
v_gene: TRBV28

CDR3aa: CASSGGQGPNTEAFF
CDR3nt: TGTGCCAGCAGCGGCGGACAGGGCCCGAACACTGAAGCTTTCTTT
d_gene: TRBD1
abundance: few
j_gene: TRBJ1-1
v_gene: TRBV5-6

CDR3aa: CASSLSWGGPYGYTF
CDR3nt: TGTGCCAGCAGTTTATCGTGGGGGGGACCCTATGGCTACACCTTC
d_gene: NA
abundance: once
j_gene: TRBJ1-2
v_gene: TRBV27

CDR3aa: CASGSGTSRGEQFF
CDR3nt: TGTGCTAGTGGTTCTGGGACTTCCAGGGGGGAGCAGTTCTTC
d_gene: NA
abundance: few
j_gene: TRBJ2-1
v_gene: TRBV12-5

CDR3aa: CASSLSRSGRFTGELFF
CDR3nt: TGTGCCAGCAGTTTAAGTCGCAGCGGGAGGTTCACCGGGGAGCTGTTTTTT
d_gene: TRBD2
abundance: few
j_gene: TRBJ2-2
v_gene: TRBV27

CDR3aa: CACSFRENEKLFF
CDR3nt: TGTGCCTGCAGTTTCAGGGAAAATGAAAAACTGTTTTTT
d_gene: NA
abundance: few
j_gene: TRBJ1-4
v_gene: TRBV27

CDR3aa: CSAGGGLGPRNYGYTF
CDR3nt: TGCAGTGCTGGAGGTGGGCTCGGTCCTCGTAACTATGGCTACACCTTC
d_gene: NA
abundance: NA
j_gene: TRBJ1-2
v_gene: TRBV20-1

CDR3aa: CASNLAGGRGEQYF
CDR3nt: TGTGCCAGCAACCTAGCGGGGGGGCGAGGCGAGCAGTACTTC
d_gene: TRBD2
abundance: few
j_gene: TRBJ2-7
v_gene: TRBV14

CDR3aa: CASSQFGSVGTQETQYF
CDR3nt: TGTGCCAGCAGCCAATTCGGTTCGGTCGGAACACAAGAGACCCAGTACTTC
d_gene: NA
abundance: NA
j_gene: TRBJ2-5
v_gene: TRBV3-1

CDR3aa: CASSPEGLKETQYF
CDR3nt: TGTGCCAGCTCACCTGAAGGCCTGAAAGAGACCCAGTACTTC
d_gene: NA
abundance: NA
j_gene: TRBJ2-5
v_gene: TRBV18

CDR3aa: CASSHSGRGYTEAFF
CDR3nt: TGTGCCAGCAGCCATTCAGGGCGAGGTTACACTGAAGCTTTCTTT
d_gene: NA
abundance: once
j_gene: TRBJ1-1
v_gene: TRBV11-2

CDR3aa: CASSTNLGQGGDTEAFF
CDR3nt: TGTGCCAGCAGTACTAACCTGGGACAGGGAGGCGACACTGAAGCTTTCTTT
d_gene: TRBD1
abundance: few
j_gene: TRBJ1-1
v_gene: TRBV12-3/TRBV12-4

CDR3aa: CASSPWTNEKLFF
CDR3nt: TGTGCCAGCAGTCCATGGACTAATGAAAAACTGTTTTTT
d_gene: NA
abundance: NA
j_gene: TRBJ1-4
v_gene: TRBV6-5

CDR3aa: CSAPRGTSVVADEQYF
CDR3nt: TGCAGTGCTCCTCGGGGGACTAGCGTCGTTGCGGACGAGCAGTACTTC
d_gene: TRBD2
abundance: few
j_gene: TRBJ2-7
v_gene: TRBV20-1